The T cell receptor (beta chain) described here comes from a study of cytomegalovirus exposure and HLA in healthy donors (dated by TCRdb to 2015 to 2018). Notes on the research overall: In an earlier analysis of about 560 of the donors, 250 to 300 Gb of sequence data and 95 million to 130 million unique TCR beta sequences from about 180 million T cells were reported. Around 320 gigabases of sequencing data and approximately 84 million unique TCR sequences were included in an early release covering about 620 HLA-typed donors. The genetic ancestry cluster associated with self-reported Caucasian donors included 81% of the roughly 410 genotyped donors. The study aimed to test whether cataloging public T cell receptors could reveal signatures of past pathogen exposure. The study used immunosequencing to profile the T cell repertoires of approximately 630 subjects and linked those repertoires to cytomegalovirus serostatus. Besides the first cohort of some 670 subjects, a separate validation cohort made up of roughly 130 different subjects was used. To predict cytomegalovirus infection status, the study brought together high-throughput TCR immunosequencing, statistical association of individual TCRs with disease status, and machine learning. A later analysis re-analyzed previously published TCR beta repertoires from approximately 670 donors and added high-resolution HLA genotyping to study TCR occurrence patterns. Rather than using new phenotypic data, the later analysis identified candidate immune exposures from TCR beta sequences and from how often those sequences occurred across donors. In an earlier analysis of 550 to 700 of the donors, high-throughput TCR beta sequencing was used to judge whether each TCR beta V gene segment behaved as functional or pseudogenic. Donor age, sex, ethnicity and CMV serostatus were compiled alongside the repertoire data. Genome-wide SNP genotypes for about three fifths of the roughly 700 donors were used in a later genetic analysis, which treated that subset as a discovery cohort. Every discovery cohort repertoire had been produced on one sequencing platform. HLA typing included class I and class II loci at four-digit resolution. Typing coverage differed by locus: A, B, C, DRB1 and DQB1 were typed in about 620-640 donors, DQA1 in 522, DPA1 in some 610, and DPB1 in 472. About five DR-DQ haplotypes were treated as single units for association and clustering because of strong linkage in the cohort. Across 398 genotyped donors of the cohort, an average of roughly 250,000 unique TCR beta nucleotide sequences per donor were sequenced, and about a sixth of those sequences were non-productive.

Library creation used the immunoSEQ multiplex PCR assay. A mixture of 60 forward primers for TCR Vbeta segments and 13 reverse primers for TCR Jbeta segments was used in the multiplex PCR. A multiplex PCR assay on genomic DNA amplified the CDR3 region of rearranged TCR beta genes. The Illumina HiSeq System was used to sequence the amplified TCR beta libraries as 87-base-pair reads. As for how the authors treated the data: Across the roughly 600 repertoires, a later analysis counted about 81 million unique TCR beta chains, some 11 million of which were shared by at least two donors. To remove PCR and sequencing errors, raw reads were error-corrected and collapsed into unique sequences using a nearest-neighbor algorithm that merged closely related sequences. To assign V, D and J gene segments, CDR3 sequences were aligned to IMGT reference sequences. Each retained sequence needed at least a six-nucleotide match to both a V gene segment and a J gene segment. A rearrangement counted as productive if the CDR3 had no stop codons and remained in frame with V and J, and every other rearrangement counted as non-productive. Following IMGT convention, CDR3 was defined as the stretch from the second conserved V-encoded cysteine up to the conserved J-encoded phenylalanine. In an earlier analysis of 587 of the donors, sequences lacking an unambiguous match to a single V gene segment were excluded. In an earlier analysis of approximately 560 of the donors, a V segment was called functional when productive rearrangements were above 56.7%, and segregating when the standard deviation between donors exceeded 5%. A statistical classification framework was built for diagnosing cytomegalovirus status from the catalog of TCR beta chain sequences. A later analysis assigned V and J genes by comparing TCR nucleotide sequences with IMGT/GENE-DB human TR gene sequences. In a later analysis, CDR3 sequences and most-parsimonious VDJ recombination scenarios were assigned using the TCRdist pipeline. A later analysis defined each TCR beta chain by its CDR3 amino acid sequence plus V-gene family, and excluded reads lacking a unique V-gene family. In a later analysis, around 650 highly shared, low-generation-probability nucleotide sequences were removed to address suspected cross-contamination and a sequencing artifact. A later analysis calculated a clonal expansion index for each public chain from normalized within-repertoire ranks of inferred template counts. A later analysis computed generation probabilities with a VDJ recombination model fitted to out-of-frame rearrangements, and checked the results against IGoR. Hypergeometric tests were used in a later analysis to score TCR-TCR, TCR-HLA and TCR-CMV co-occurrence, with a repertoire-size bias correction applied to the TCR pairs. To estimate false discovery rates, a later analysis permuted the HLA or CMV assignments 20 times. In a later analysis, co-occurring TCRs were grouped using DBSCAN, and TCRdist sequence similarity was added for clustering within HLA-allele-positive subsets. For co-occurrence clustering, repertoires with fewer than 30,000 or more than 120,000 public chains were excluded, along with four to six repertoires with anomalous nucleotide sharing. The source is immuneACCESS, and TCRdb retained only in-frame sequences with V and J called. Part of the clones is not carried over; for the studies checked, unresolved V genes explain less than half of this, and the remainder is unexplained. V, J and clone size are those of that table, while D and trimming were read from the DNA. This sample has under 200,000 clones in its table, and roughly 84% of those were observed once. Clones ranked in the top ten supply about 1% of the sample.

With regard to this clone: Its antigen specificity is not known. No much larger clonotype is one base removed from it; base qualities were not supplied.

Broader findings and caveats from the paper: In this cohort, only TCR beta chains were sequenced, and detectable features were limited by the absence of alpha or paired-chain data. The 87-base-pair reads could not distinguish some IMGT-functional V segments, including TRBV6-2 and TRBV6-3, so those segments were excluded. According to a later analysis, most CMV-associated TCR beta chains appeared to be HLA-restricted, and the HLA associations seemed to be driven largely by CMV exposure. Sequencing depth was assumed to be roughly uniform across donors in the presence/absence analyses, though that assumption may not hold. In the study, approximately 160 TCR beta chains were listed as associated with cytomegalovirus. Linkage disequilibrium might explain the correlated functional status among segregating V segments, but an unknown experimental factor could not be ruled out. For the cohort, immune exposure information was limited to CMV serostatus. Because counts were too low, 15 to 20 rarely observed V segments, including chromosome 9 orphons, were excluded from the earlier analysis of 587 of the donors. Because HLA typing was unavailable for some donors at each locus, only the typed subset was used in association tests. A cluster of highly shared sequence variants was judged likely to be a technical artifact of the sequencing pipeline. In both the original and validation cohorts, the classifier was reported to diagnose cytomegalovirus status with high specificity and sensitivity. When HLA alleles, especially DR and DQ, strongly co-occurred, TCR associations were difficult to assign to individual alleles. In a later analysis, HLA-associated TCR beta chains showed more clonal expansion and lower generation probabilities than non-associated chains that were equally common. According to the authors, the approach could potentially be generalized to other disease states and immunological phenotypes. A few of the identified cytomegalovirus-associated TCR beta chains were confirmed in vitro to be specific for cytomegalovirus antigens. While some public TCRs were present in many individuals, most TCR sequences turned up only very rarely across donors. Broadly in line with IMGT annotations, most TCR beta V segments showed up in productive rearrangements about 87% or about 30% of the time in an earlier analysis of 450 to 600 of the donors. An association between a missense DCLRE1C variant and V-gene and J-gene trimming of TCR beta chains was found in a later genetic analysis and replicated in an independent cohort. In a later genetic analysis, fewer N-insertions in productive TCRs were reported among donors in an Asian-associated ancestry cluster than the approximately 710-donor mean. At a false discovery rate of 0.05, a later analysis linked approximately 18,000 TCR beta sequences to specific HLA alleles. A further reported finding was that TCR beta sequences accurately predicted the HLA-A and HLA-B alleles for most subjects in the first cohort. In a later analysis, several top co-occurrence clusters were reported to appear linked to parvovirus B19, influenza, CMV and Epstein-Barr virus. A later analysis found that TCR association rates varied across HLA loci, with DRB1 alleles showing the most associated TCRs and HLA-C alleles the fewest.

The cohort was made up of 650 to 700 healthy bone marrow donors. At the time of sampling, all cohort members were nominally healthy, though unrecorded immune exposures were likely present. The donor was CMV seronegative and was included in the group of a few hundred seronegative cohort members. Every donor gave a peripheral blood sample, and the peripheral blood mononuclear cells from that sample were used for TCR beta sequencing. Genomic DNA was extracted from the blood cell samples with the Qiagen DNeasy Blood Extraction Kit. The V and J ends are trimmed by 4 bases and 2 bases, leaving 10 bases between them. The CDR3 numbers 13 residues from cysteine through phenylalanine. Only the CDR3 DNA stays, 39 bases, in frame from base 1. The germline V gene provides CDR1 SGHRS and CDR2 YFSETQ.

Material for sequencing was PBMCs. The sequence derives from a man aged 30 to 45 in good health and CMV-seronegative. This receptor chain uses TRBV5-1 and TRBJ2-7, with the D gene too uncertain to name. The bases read TGCGCCAGCAGCCCTATTTCCCCCTACGAGCAGTACTTC. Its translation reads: CASSPISPYEQYF.